These T cell receptor beta chains were read from a single sample in a study of OX40 agonist ivuxolimab in advanced cancers. TCRdb's table, derived via immunoSEQ multiplex PCR, lists solely in-frame clones and lacks some. The sample records about 80,000 clones, approximately 82% being singletons. The sequencing here drew on CD4+ or CD8+ T cells sorted from blood, taken in a trial of the OX40 agonist ivuxolimab. The source of these receptors is an adult with an advanced solid tumor such as melanoma, head and neck, liver or kidney cancer. CDR3s include the opening cysteine and the closing phenylalanine or tryptophan. A D gene is named only where the DNA matches it firmly. Expanded clones get a size class; other rows say once, few or many, or leave the size out.

J gene	clone size	V gene	D gene	CDR3 DNA	CDR3 protein
TRBJ1-5	-	TRBV9	TRBD1	TGTGCCAGCAGCGTAGCTGACAGGGTAGGACAGCCCCAGCATTTT	CASSVADRVGQPQHF
TRBJ1-1	-	TRBV18	-	TGTGCCAGCTTACCGGGCCTATCGGGCACTGAAGCTTTCTTT	CASLPGLSGTEAFF
TRBJ1-6	once	TRBV30	-	TGTGCCTGGAGCGTGGACCTGGGGAGTTCACCCCTCCACTTT	CAWSVDLGSSPLHF
TRBJ2-2	once	TRBV5-1	-	TGCGCCAGCAGTGGGGGGGGCGCCGAGACCGGGGAGCTGTTTTTT	CASSGGGAETGELFF
TRBJ1-4	once	TRBV5-4	TRBD1	TGTGCCAGCAGCTTGCAGGGGGCAACTGAAAAACTGTTTTTT	CASSLQGATEKLFF
TRBJ2-1	-	TRBV14	-	TGTGCCAGCAGAAAGGGTGGAGTTTCCTACAATGAGCAGTTCTTC	CASRKGGVSYNEQFF
TRBJ2-7	-	TRBV5-1	-	TGCGCCAGCAGCAGGGACCGGTACGAGCAGTACTTC	CASSRDRYEQYF
TRBJ1-4	-	TRBV15	-	TGTGCCACCAGCAGAGCCAACCGGGGGGCTAATGAAAAACTGTTTTTT	CATSRANRGANEKLFF
TRBJ2-5	-	TRBV11-2	-	TGTGCCAGCAGCCCAAGAGGAGGACTCCTGACCCAGTACTTC	CASSPRGGLLTQYF
TRBJ2-7	-	TRBV2	TRBD1	TGTGCCAGCAGCGTGACAGGGGACGGCGAGCAGTACTTC	CASSVTGDGEQYF
TRBJ1-1	-	TRBV6-5	-	TGTGCCAGCAGTTACGACGACCGGCAGGGCCCTTTCTTT	CASSYDDRQGPFF
TRBJ1-2	-	TRBV5-1	-	TGCGCCAGCAGCGACGGCAGGGAAACCTATGGCTACACCTTC	CASSDGRETYGYTF
TRBJ2-7	medium-sized	TRBV7-8	-	TGTGCCAGCAGCTTGACTTACTACGAGCAGTACTTC	CASSLTYYEQYF
TRBJ2-7	once	TRBV5-5	TRBD1	TGTGCCAGCAGCCTGGTCCGACAGGGGGCCTACGAGCAGTACTTC	CASSLVRQGAYEQYF
TRBJ1-4	few	TRBV5-1	-	TGCGCCAGCAGGCGGGCGATGGGGGGTGAAAAACTGTTTTTT	CASRRAMGGEKLFF
TRBJ1-2	-	TRBV15	-	TGTGCCACCAGCAGGGGGGGTGGCAGGGGAGATCGTGGCTACACCTTC	CATSRGGGRGDRGYTF
TRBJ2-2	-	TRBV9	TRBD1	TGTGCCAGCAGCCCCCGGACAGGGGAAAACACCGGGGAGCTGTTTTTT	CASSPRTGENTGELFF
TRBJ2-2	-	TRBV5-1	TRBD2	TGCGCCAGCAGCTTTTCGCTAGCGGGAGCCGGGGAGCTGTTTTTT	CASSFSLAGAGELFF
TRBJ2-1	-	TRBV7-8	TRBD2	TGTGCCAGCCGTTTCGACCGAGGGACTAGCGGGGGAGGTGAGCAGTTCTTC	CASRFDRGTSGGGEQFF
TRBJ1-4	once	TRBV27	TRBD1	TGTGCCAGCAAGACGACAGGGTATAATGAAAAACTGTTTTTT	CASKTTGYNEKLFF
TRBJ2-4	-	TRBV11-2	TRBD2	TGTGCCAGCAGCCCCCCCTTGGGTAGCGGGAAAGCCAAAAACATTCAGTACTTC	CASSPPLGSGKAKNIQYF
TRBJ1-2	-	TRBV7-2	-	TGTGCCAGCAGCTTAGTACAGGTCTATGGCTACACCTTC	CASSLVQVYGYTF
TRBJ2-1	-	TRBV5-1	TRBD2	TGCGCCAGCAGCGCCCAACTAGCGGCCTACAATGAGCAGTTCTTC	CASSAQLAAYNEQFF
TRBJ1-5	-	TRBV10-3	-	TGTGCCACCGCCCAAAGCCTGAATAGCAATCAGCCCCAGCATTTT	CATAQSLNSNQPQHF
TRBJ2-3	-	TRBV30	TRBD2	TGTGCCTGGAGTCCTCGGAGCGGGAGGGCCATAGATACGCAGTATTTT	CAWSPRSGRAIDTQYF
TRBJ1-6	-	TRBV2	-	TGTGCCAGCAGTCCACTACCCAGCTCCTATAATTCACCCCTCCACTTT	CASSPLPSSYNSPLHF
TRBJ1-3	-	TRBV5-6	-	TGTGCCAGCAGCTTTGGCAGGGCCGGCGGAAACACCATATATTTT	CASSFGRAGGNTIYF
TRBJ2-5	-	TRBV19	TRBD1	TGTGCCAGTAGCAGACAGGGTGGACAAGAGACCCAGTACTTC	CASSRQGGQETQYF
TRBJ2-7	-	TRBV10-3	TRBD1	TGTGCCATCAGTGGGGGTGGGACAGGGGTATGGGAGCAGTACTTC	CAISGGGTGVWEQYF
TRBJ2-7	-	TRBV14	-	TGTGCCAGCAGCCAAAGCTCCTACGAGCAGTACTTC	CASSQSSYEQYF
TRBJ2-1	-	TRBV28	TRBD2	TGTGCCAGCAGGCGGACTAGCGGGAGAAATGAGCAGTTCTTC	CASRRTSGRNEQFF
TRBJ1-6	-	TRBV27	-	TGTGCCAGCAGTTTAGCAGGGCCAGGCCGGTTCTCCTATAATTCACCCCTCCACTTT	CASSLAGPGRFSYNSPLHF
TRBJ2-3	-	TRBV5-1	TRBD1	TGCGCCAGCAGCCCGGGACAGAACACAGATACGCAGTATTTT	CASSPGQNTDTQYF
TRBJ1-5	-	TRBV14	-	TGTGCCAGCAGCCAAGAGGCCCAGAGCAATCAGCCCCAGCATTTT	CASSQEAQSNQPQHF
TRBJ2-1	-	TRBV7-2	TRBD2	TGTGCCAGCAGCCTGACTAGCGGGGATTACAATGAGCAGTTCTTC	CASSLTSGDYNEQFF
TRBJ2-1	-	TRBV7-2	-	TGTGCCAGCAGCTTAGTAGGTATGGCGACTACTGAGCAGTTCTTC	CASSLVGMATTEQFF
TRBJ2-6	-	TRBV7-2	-	TGTGCCAGCAGCTACCTCAGGGGGGCTGGGGCCAACGTCCTGACTTTC	CASSYLRGAGANVLTF
TRBJ2-7	-	TRBV7-9	TRBD2	TGTGCCAGCAGCCAACACCTAGCGGGAGACGAGCAGTACTTC	CASSQHLAGDEQYF
TRBJ1-4	-	TRBV30	TRBD1	TGTGCCTGGAGTGGGCCGGGACAGGGCAAACTGTTTTTT	CAWSGPGQGKLFF
TRBJ1-1	-	TRBV7-9	TRBD1	TGTGCCAGCAGCCTCTGGACAGGGGGCGTCTTTACGACTGAAGCTTTCTTT	CASSLWTGGVFTTEAFF
TRBJ1-6	-	TRBV7-9	TRBD1	TGTGCCAGCAGCCCCCTAGGGGGACAGTATAATTCACCCCTCCACTTT	CASSPLGGQYNSPLHF
TRBJ2-2	-	TRBV5-1	-	TGCGCCAGCAGCGGGAGGTCGGGGCAAAACACCGGGGAGCTGTTTTTT	CASSGRSGQNTGELFF
TRBJ2-5	-	TRBV6-6	TRBD2	TGTGCCAGCAGCCCCGGGCGGGAGGGCCCGGGTGAGACCCAGTACTTC	CASSPGREGPGETQYF
TRBJ2-7	-	TRBV27	TRBD2	TGTGCCAGCCACAGCGGGAGGAGCTCCTACGAGCAGTACTTC	CASHSGRSSYEQYF
TRBJ2-5	-	TRBV9	-	TGTGCCAGCAGCGTAGAACTTGGGGGGACCCAGTACTTC	CASSVELGGTQYF
TRBJ2-2	-	TRBV15	-	TGTGCCACCAGCATAGGGAGAGGTACCTGGAACACCGGGGAGCTGTTTTTT	CATSIGRGTWNTGELFF
TRBJ1-3	-	TRBV28	-	TGTGCCAGCAGTAAAATAGCCACAGGCTCTGGAAACACCATATATTTT	CASSKIATGSGNTIYF